This TCR beta chain is from a study of blood T cells in healthy people across ages. Looking at the study overall: Every two T cells gave about one barcoded beta molecule via template switching.

With a J-beta primer mix and a sample-barcoded 5' primer, a second PCR ran 7 to 11 cycles. A single record per CDR3 protein comes from TCRdb applying MiXCR to the 5' RACE reads. The sample has approximately 800,000 distinct CDR3 sequences; 58% are singletons. Per the germline V gene, CDR1 is LGHDT and CDR2 is YNNKEL (reference sequence). V gave up 4 bases and J gave up 4 bases, with 5 bases separating them. The CDR3 extends over 12 amino acids. With respect to this clonotype: Its antigen is unknown.

Study-wide points: The recorded TCR beta diversity per million T cells decreased in a roughly linear manner with age.

The V call is TRBV3-1, the J call TRBJ2-4; D is uncertain. The TCR was taken from a man younger than 40 in good health. Input material: blood. CDR3 DNA: TGTGCCAGCAGCCGCGATAAAAACATTCAGTACTTC. It encodes CASSRDKNIQYF.